This TCR beta chain came from a study of blood T cell repertoires in COVID-19 (TCRdb year 2020). Study-wide context: ImmuneRACE Cohort 3 recovered participants were defined by two consecutive negative NP/OP PCR tests, healthcare professional clearance, or symptom resolution. The collaborator samples originated in the United States, Italy and Spain and spanned the acute and convalescent phases of COVID-19. The material from the prospective study consisted of cDNA or gDNA derived from T cells, B-cell-depleted T cells, or PBMCs. Deeply sampled blood TCRbeta repertoires from subjects exposed to, actively infected with, or recovered from COVID-19 were included in the dataset. The repertoires were made available in a free public database intended to serve as a resource for research on the immune response to SARS-CoV-2. The samples were drawn from the first 160 participants of the ongoing ImmuneRACE study and from some 1,300 subjects provided by 6 global collaborators. A de-identified subject ID, COVID-19 status, age in years and sex were almost always included in the sample metadata. Where HLA class I and class II types were available, the types were taken from metadata supplied by the sample provider, not from assay-based typing.

What the authors observed across the whole study: Clinical and demographic metadata were provided uncurated, with the amount varying by source and participant.

TCRbeta CDR3 regions were amplified from genomic DNA by means of the immunoSEQ Assay, a bias-controlled multiplex PCR. In the source study's methods: The number of nucleated cells in each sample was estimated by amplification of reference gene primers within the assay. Sequence reads were collapsed and filtered to measure the absolute abundance of every unique TCRbeta CDR3 rearrangement. Productive Simpson clonality was computed per sample as the square root of Simpson's diversity index over productive rearrangements. Sourced from immuneACCESS, this table was stored by TCRdb with only in-frame sequences that have V and J called. A share of the clones is absent; for the studies checked, an unresolved V gene accounts for under half, and the remainder has no known explanation. That table furnishes V, J and clone size, whereas the DNA furnished D and trimming. Here the sample has a few hundred thousand clones; 88% occur a single time. The leading ten clones occupy approximately 2% of the sample.

As regards this clone: Its target antigen remains unknown. Nothing much larger sits one base from this clone, and base qualities are not available.

In the prospective study, participants were roughly 18 to 95 years old, resided in about two dozen geographic areas of the United States, and were enrolled through a virtual design. In the prospective study, participants were assigned to cohorts based on the clinical history participants reported in a screening survey and a study questionnaire. In the prospective study, mobile phlebotomists collected whole blood, serum and a nasopharyngeal or oropharyngeal swab from each participant. Prospective study participants could optionally give additional blood draws and questionnaires over an approximately 2-month period. Prospective study blood samples were shipped either frozen or at room temperature before DNA extraction. There are 18 amino acids in the CDR3, from cysteine to phenylalanine inclusive. CDR3 DNA is the only sequence kept; it has 54 bases, read in frame from the first base. For this chain, trimming is 1 base at the V end and 5 bases at the J end, and the number of junction bases without a gene match is 13. The germline V gene yields LGHNA for CDR1 and YNFKEQ for CDR2.

This sequence originates from a woman aged 55-70 years in a cohort exposed to, infected with or recovered from COVID-19 (not recorded which). The chain is assembled from TRBV4-2 and TRBJ2-5, and 10 junctional nucleotides match TRBD2. The sample comprised PBMCs or T cells enriched from blood (not recorded which). The nucleotides are TGTGCCAGCAGCCAAGCCGGGACTAGCGCCTCGGGCGTGGAGACCCAGTACTTC. Its amino acids are CASSQAGTSASGVETQYF.